Described below is a single TCR beta chain sequence and its context. Its matching antigen is unknown. Per the germline V gene, CDR1 is LNHDA and CDR2 is SQIVND (reference sequence). V lost 0 bases, J lost 0 bases, and 15 bases lay in between. This CDR3 has 19 residues. The sample belongs to a study of regulatory T cells in long-lasting Graves disease. About the study: Antithyroid drug intake by newly diagnosed Graves' patients had lasted under 3 months.

Time point described: newly diagnosed GD, antithyroid drugs for less than 3 months. PBMC-derived RNA was used for the TCR library. Roughly 9.5-milliliter peripheral blood samples went into EDTA tubes. Arm-PCR of CDR3 regions and iRepertoire HTBI primers were the basis on which TCR beta libraries were built. TCRdb re-analysed the multiplex PCR reads in MiXCR, keeping a single row per CDR3 protein. The repertoire holds roughly 400,000 distinct CDR3 sequences, with 15% as singletons. General study findings and limits: The study found TRBV28, TRBJ1-2 and TRBJ2-5 favored in persistent disease.

These data are also associated with another study on T cells in Graves' hyperthyroidism and ophthalmopathy. That work contributes: Most thyroid clonotypes that were expanded above 0.001 also turned up in blood.

The material was peripheral blood mononuclear cells (PBMCs), obtained at new diagnosis, from a patient treated with antithyroid drugs. This clonotype originated in a woman aged 40-49 years with Graves disease. This chain links TRBV19 with TRBJ2-6, with D hard to call. CDR3: CASSIEENSVSSGANVLTF. CDR3 sequence (DNA): TGTGCCAGTAGTATAGAAGAGAACAGTGTGAGCTCTGGGGCCAACGTCCTGACTTTC. The full variable domain, its missing parts supplied by reference TRBV19 and TRBJ2-6, is DGGITQSPKYLFRKEGQNVTLSCEQNLNHDAMYWYRQDPGQGLRLIYYSQIVNDFQKGDIAEGYSVSREKKESFPLTVTSAQKNPTAFYLCASSIEENSVSSGANVLTFGAGSRLTVL.